Listed here are 14 T cell receptor beta chains from one sample, sequenced in a study of somatic mutations in cytotoxic T cells in rheumatoid arthritis. Assay used: immunoSEQ multiplex PCR; TCRdb lists only in-frame clones, some missing. The sample gives approximately 9,600 clones, just under 85% of which show up once; approximately 8.1% is in the top ten. The sample taken for sequencing was CD8+ T cells sorted from blood. The receptor source for this set is an adult with rheumatoid arthritis.

The V and J genes are TRBV11-2 and TRBJ2-7, with D perhaps TRBD2 (6 bases). The CDR3 sequence is 15 residues long. The V end lost 5 bases, the J end lost 3 bases, and 17 bases lay between the germline ends. CDR1 is SGHAT, CDR2 FQNNGV, per germline. The CDR3 protein is CASSRGAGSGYEQYF. The CDR3 bases are TGTGCCAGCAGCCGAGGGGCCGGGAGTGGCTACGAGCAGTACTTC. The variable domain in full, completed from reference TRBV11-2 and TRBJ2-7, reads EAGVAQSPRYKIIEKRQSVAFWCNPISGHATLYWYQQILGQGPKLLIQFQNNGVVDDSQLPKDRFSAERLKGVDSTLKIQPAKLEDSAVYLCASSRGAGSGYEQYFGPGTRLTVT.

V gene TRBV11-1 combines with J gene TRBJ1-2; D is ambiguous. This CDR3 region has 12 residues. With 1 base removed from V and 4 bases from J, the gap between germline ends came to 4 bases. Germline CDR1 is SGHAT and CDR2 is FQDESV (reference sequence). The CDR3 reads CASSLGSYGYTF. The CDR3 nucleotides are TGTGCCAGCAGCTTAGGGAGCTATGGCTACACCTTC.

This clone has just one count. The J gene is TRBJ2-7, the V gene TRBV27; tentative D call: TRBD2 (6 bases). From germline, CDR1 is MNHEY and CDR2 SMNVEV (reference sequence). The CDR3 runs 15 residues. Deletions cut 1 base from V and 2 bases from J, with 12 bases between. CDR3 sequence: CASSLFGGYTYEQYF. The DNA of the CDR3 is TGTGCCAGCAGTTTATTTGGGGGGTATACCTACGAGCAGTACTTC.

The J gene is TRBJ2-7, the V gene TRBV7-2; D gene ambiguous. Germline values: CDR1 SGHTA, CDR2 FQGNSA. V lost 2 bases, J lost 6 bases, and 11 bases lay in between. CDR3 length: 13 amino acids. The CDR3 region is CASSLRMGREQYF. The CDR3 DNA follows: TGTGCCAGCAGCTTAAGAATGGGTCGCGAGCAGTACTTC.

The chain has TRBV6-5 and TRBJ1-1; D is uncertain. Deletions cut 0 bases from V and 0 bases from J, with 2 bases between. The CDR3 extends over 13 amino acids. Germline CDR1 MNHEY, CDR2 SVGAGI. The CDR3 sequence is CASSYSLNTEAFF. CDR3 DNA sequence: TGTGCCAGCAGTTACTCGTTGAACACTGAAGCTTTCTTT.

The rearrangement joins TRBV7-6 to TRBJ1-5; no firm D call. Germline CDR1 is SGHVS and CDR2 is FNYEAQ. This CDR3 is 15 amino acids long. V was trimmed by 5 bases and J by 0 bases, leaving 11 bases between them. This chain's CDR3 is CASSPTSVSNQPQHF. The CDR3 bases are TGTGCCAGCAGCCCCACGTCCGTTAGCAATCAGCCCCAGCATTTT.

This chain uses TRBV7-9 with TRBJ2-2, with 10 bases that match TRBD2. The germline gives CDR1 SEHNR, CDR2 FQNEAQ (reference sequence). The junction had 9 bases not matched to a gene; V was cut back by 5 bases and J by 3 bases. CDR3 size: 17 residues. The CDR3 DNA reads TGTGCCAGCAGCCCCCCAGGACTAGCGGACCACACCGGGGAGCTGTTTTTT. It is translated as CASSPPGLADHTGELFF. The variable domain in full, completed from reference TRBV7-9 and TRBJ2-2, reads DTGVSQNPRHKITKRGQNVTFRCDPISEHNRLYWYRQTLGQGPEFLTYFQNEAQLEKSRLLSDRFSAERPKGSFSTLEIQRTEQGDSAMYLCASSPPGLADHTGELFFGEGSRLTVL.

This clone showed up just once. The chain recombines TRBV11-1 with TRBJ2-2; possibly TRBD2 for D (5 bases). Per the germline V gene, CDR1 is SGHAT and CDR2 is FQDESV (reference sequence). V was shortened by 1 base and J by 0 bases, with 9 bases between the two germline ends. CDR3 length equals 16 residues. DNA of the CDR3: TGTGCCAGCAGCTTAGGGGAGATTCCGAACACCGGGGAGCTGTTTTTT. As protein: CASSLGEIPNTGELFF. Complete variable domain (other parts from reference TRBV11-1 and TRBJ2-2): EAEVAQSPRYKITEKSQAVAFWCDPISGHATLYWYRQILGQGPELLVQFQDESVVDDSQLPKDRFSAERLKGVDSTLKIQPAELGDSAMYLCASSLGEIPNTGELFFGEGSRLTVL.

The V gene is TRBV27, the J gene TRBJ2-5; D is uncertain. Trimming cost V 5 bases and J 5 bases, with 12 bases left between them. This CDR3 spans 13 amino acids. CDR1 MNHEY and CDR2 SMNVEV come from the germline V gene (reference sequence). CDR3 nucleotides: TGTGCCAGCAGTATCACATCTGGGGAGACCCAGTACTTC. Translation: CASSITSGETQYF.

The chain employs TRBV15 and TRBJ2-2, with 7 bases matching TRBD2. The CDR3 is 15 amino acids. The germline V gene has CDR1 LNHNV and CDR2 YYDKDF (reference sequence). With 8 bases clipped from V and 6 bases from J, the junction kept 12 bases outside the gene matches. Here the CDR3 DNA reads TGTGCCACCTGCGAGGGAGGGCCCTTTGCCGGGGAGCTGTTTTTT. Translating it yields CATCEGGPFAGELFF.

The chain joins TRBV27 to TRBJ1-5; D not resolved. The germline V and J ends were trimmed by 0 bases and 3 bases, with 3 bases remaining between them. The germline gives CDR1 MNHEY, CDR2 SMNVEV (reference sequence). There are 13 residues in the CDR3. Here the CDR3 reads CASSLSNNQPQHF. The CDR3 DNA follows: TGTGCCAGCAGTTTATCGAACAATCAGCCCCAGCATTTT.

The gene calls are TRBV6-5 and TRBJ1-1; D gene unclear. Trimming removed 2 bases from V and 4 bases from J, with 8 bases in between. CDR1 is MNHEY and CDR2 is SVGAGI in the germline V gene. The CDR3 spans 13 residues. The CDR3 DNA follows: TGTGCCAGCAGTTACCTCCTTAGCACTGAAGCTTTCTTT. Encoded protein: CASSYLLSTEAFF.

This chain connects TRBV7-8 to TRBJ2-1, with 9 bases fitting TRBD1. This CDR3 contains 19 residues. Germline CDR1 is SGHVS and CDR2 is FQNEAQ. Losses at the gene ends were 0 bases for V and 2 bases for J; bases not matched to a gene: 11. Written as DNA, the CDR3 is TGTGCCAGCAGCTTAGCGGGGGACAGGGAAGGGGTAACCTACAATGAGCAGTTCTTC. Amino acids: CASSLAGDREGVTYNEQFF.

The chain employs TRBV2 and TRBJ1-2; perhaps TRBD1 as D (6 bases). V lost 5 bases and J 8 bases, leaving 12 bases between the germline ends. CDR3 length equals 12 residues. Germline assignment: CDR1 SNHLY and CDR2 FYNNEI. The CDR3 region has the DNA TGTGCCAGCAGTTCAGGGGTTCGGGGCTACACCTTC. It encodes CASSSGVRGYTF.